One and the same sample provided the 18 T cell receptor beta chains below, sequenced in a study of CD8+ T cells in alopecia areata. It was with CD4, CD8alpha, NKG2D, NKG2ACE and other markers that pooled cutaneous lymph node cells were sorted. Following RNA extraction, reverse transcription yielded cDNA that acted as the sequencing template. Sequencing was performed with immunoSEQ multiplex PCR; in TCRdb, only in-frame clones are kept and a portion is missing. The profile covers around 290,000 clones, none occurring a single time. Sequenced material: CD4+ T cells sorted from a lymph node. These receptor sequences come from a C3H/HeJ mouse with alopecia areata. MHC haplotype of the mouse line: H2-k.

This clone came up a few times. The gene symbols are mouse symbols. The read stops 4 residues short of the end of the CDR3; the missing end is completed from the germline J gene. This chain joins TRBV14 and TRBJ2-7; TRBD2 agrees at 12 bases. Germline lookup yields CDR1 SGHDT and CDR2 FRDEAV. This CDR3 region has 14 residues. The sequenced CDR3 bases are TGTGCCAGCAGTCTGACTGGGGGGGCGCAT. It translates to CASSLTGGAH. The whole CDR3 sequence is CASSLTGGAHEQYF.

This clone was observed a handful of times. The gene names here belong to mouse. The read is 4 residues too short to cover the CDR3 end, so that end is filled in from the germline J gene. The V gene is TRBV13-1, the J gene TRBJ1-1; 8 bases are shared with TRBD1. With V trimmed by 3 bases and J by 1 base, 5 bases remained unmatched. This CDR3 contains 15 residues. Germline CDR1 NSHNY, CDR2 SYGAGN. The CDR3 bases that were read are TGTGCCAGCAGTGCCGCAGGGGGCGCGAACACA. Translation: CASSAAGGANT. The CDR3 as a whole reads CASSAAGGANTEVFF.

This clone was seen only a few times. Gene names are the mouse ones. Read sequence stops 4 residues before the CDR3 end, and the germline J gene provides the missing end. In the same sample, other DNA sequences code for this CDR3. V gene TRBV1 combines with J gene TRBJ2-7; D remains ambiguous. Germline CDR1 NSQYPW, CDR2 LRSPGD (reference sequence). This CDR3 is built from 12 residues. This CDR3 reads CTCSVDKYEQYF. CDR3 bases read: TGCACCTGCAGTGTCGACAAATAT.

Concerning this clone itself: Germline and genes here are mouse. The read ends 4 residues shy of where the CDR3 ends; the end is completed using the germline J gene. The chain links TRBV13-1 to TRBJ2-2, with D perhaps TRBD2 (6 bases). Between the trimmed V and J ends, which lost 3 bases and 0 bases, there was a span of 12 bases. This CDR3 has 16 amino acids. Germline-derived CDR1 and CDR2 are NSHNY and SYGAGN. CDR3 DNA (partial): TGTGCCAGCAGTGGCTCGGGGGGAACAAACACCGGG. Translated: CASSGSGGTNTG. The full CDR3 reads CASSGSGGTNTGQLYF.

A remark on this clone: Gene names refer to mouse genes. The DNA ends 4 residues before the CDR3 does, and the rest of the CDR3 is filled in from the germline J gene. The chain recombines TRBV17 with TRBJ2-1; 8 bases line up with TRBD2. The CDR3 is 15 residues long. CDR1 is MNHDT and CDR2 is YYDKIL in the germline V gene. The CDR3 sequence: CASSMVWGAGAEQFF. CDR3 DNA, as far as it was read: TGTGCTAGCAGTATGGTCTGGGGGGCGGGGGCT.

Comment on this clone: Germline and genes: mouse. With the read ending 4 residues before the CDR3 end, the germline J gene is used to fill in that end. Other DNA sequences of this sample code for an identical CDR3. This chain joins TRBV19 and TRBJ2-1; 7 nucleotides match TRBD2. Per the germline V gene, CDR1 is FNHDT and CDR2 is SITEND (reference sequence). The CDR3 consists of 14 residues. V was clipped by 2 bases and J by 4 bases; unmatched bases: 3. CDR3 sequence: CASSMRGGYAEQFF. Partial CDR3 DNA: TGTGCCAGCAGTATGCGGGGGGGGTATGCT.

Comments on this clone: Mouse names are used for the genes. With the read ending 4 residues before the CDR3 end, the germline J gene is used to fill in that end. V usage is TRBV13-3 and J usage is TRBJ2-5, with 8 bases that match TRBD1. This CDR3 has 13 residues. Germline V gives CDR1 NNHDY, CDR2 SYVADS. The CDR3 protein is CASSETGDDTQYF. Partial CDR3 DNA: TGTGCCAGCAGTGAGACAGGGGACGAC.

Comment on this clone: This may be a read error, as it is one base from a much larger clone. Each gene name is a mouse one. The read finishes 4 residues shy of the CDR3 end, and the germline J gene is used to complete it. The sample has other DNA sequences that encode this CDR3 too. V usage is TRBV13-3 and J usage is TRBJ1-2, with 7 bases identical to TRBD1. With V trimmed by 5 bases and J by 1 base, 2 bases remained unmatched. The CDR3 is 13 residues long. Germline V gene sequence: CDR1 NNHDY, CDR2 SYVADS. CDR3 in amino acids: CASRGDRNSDYTF. The part of the CDR3 DNA that was read is TGTGCCAGCAGAGGGGACAGAAACTCC.

Concerning this clone: Mouse names are used for the genes. The CDR3 extends 4 residues past the end of the read, so its final part is completed from the germline J gene. The chain links TRBV14 to TRBJ2-5; 7 nucleotides agree with TRBD1. The CDR3 contains 14 residues. Germline CDR1 is SGHDT and CDR2 is FRDEAV. The ends lost 4 bases at V and 1 base at J; junction bases unmatched: 3. Partial CDR3 DNA: TGTGCCAGCAGTCAAGACAGGGACCAAGAC. Its translation is CASSQDRDQD. The CDR3 in full is CASSQDRDQDTQYF.

As to this clone: The gene names here belong to mouse. The observed sequence ends 4 residues before the CDR3 terminus, with the missing tail filled in from the germline J gene. The chain carries TRBV29 and TRBJ2-5, with D possibly TRBD2 on 6 matching bases. Germline V CDR1 and CDR2: MSHET, SYDVDS. Trimming left V 4 bases short and J 0 bases short, with 8 bases between. This CDR3 spans 14 amino acids. The covered CDR3 bases are TGTGCTAGCAGTTCGGGGGGAAACCAAGAC. The encoded protein is CASSSGGNQD. The full CDR3 protein reads CASSSGGNQDTQYF.

On this clone itself: Genes and germline come from the mouse. The read halts 4 residues ahead of the CDR3 end, with the missing end drawn from the germline J gene. The sample carries other DNA sequences with the same CDR3. The chain couples TRBV17 to TRBJ2-7; 10 bases agree with TRBD2. Germline V gene sequence: CDR1 MNHDT, CDR2 YYDKIL. The CDR3 is made up of 15 amino acids. V shed 3 bases, J shed 0 bases, and the junction held 2 bases outside the gene matches. CDR3 in amino acids: CASSRGTGVSYEQYF. CDR3 bases read: TGTGCTAGCAGTAGGGGGACTGGGGTCTCCTAT.

Note on this clone: This may be a read error, as it is one base from a much larger clone. The genes are named according to mouse. The read terminates 4 residues ahead of where the CDR3 ends, so the germline J gene completes it. V and J are TRBV13-3 and TRBJ1-2; 7 nucleotides line up with TRBD1. The CDR3 sequence is 14 residues long. Germline trimming cut 4 bases from V and 0 bases from J; bases unmatched to any gene: 3. Germline-derived CDR1 and CDR2 are NNHDY and SYVADS. The CDR3: CASSLGTANSDYTF. The covered CDR3 bases are TGTGCCAGCAGTCTCGGGACAGCAAACTCC.

This clone showed up just a few times. The germline and genes are mouse ones. The CDR3 is cut off 4 residues early in the read; its end comes from the germline J gene. Other DNA sequences in the sample encode the same CDR3. The chain combines TRBV17 with TRBJ2-5; 14 bases fit TRBD2. Germline loops: CDR1 MNHDT, CDR2 YYDKIL. CDR3 length: 16 amino acids. The sequenced part of the CDR3 DNA is TGTGCTAGCAGTTCTGGGACTGGGGGGGCGCGTGAC. Translation gives CASSSGTGGARD. The whole CDR3 region reads CASSSGTGGARDTQYF.

Only a few counts were recorded for this clone. Gene names denote mouse genes. The read ends 4 residues before the CDR3 terminus; that terminus is restored from the germline J gene. The chain carries TRBV13-1 and TRBJ1-2; possibly TRBD1 for D (6 bases). Germline V gene data show CDR1 as NSHNY and CDR2 as SYGAGN. Trimming stripped 5 bases from V and 0 bases from J, with 14 bases between. The CDR3 length is 15 residues. The CDR3 protein is CASRPAGTTNSDYTF. Incomplete CDR3 DNA: TGTGCCAGCAGACCTGCCGGGACAACAAACTCC.

Of note for this clone: These gene names are mouse names. The read stops 4 residues short of the end of the CDR3; the missing end is completed from the germline J gene. The chain uses TRBV19 and TRBJ2-1, with TRBD1 as a possible D gene (6 bases). Germline values: CDR1 FNHDT, CDR2 SITEND (reference sequence). V was pared by 5 bases and J by 3 bases, with 15 bases between. The CDR3 extends over 15 amino acids. The covered CDR3 bases are TGTGCCAGCAGCCCCGTGGGACAAAGCTATGCT. It codes for CASSPVGQSYA. The CDR3 reads in full as CASSPVGQSYAEQFF.

A word on this clone: Genes and germline are mouse. Coverage ceases 4 residues before the CDR3 finishes, and the germline J gene fills in the end. The genes are TRBV2 and TRBJ1-2; D may be TRBD1 (6 bases). This CDR3 region has 13 residues. From germline, CDR1 is LGHNA and CDR2 YSYQKL. The CDR3 loop is CASSQKTGPDYTF. The sequenced part of the CDR3 DNA is TGTGCCAGCAGCCAGAAAACAGGGCCC. Full variable domain (outside the CDR3, taken from reference TRBV2 and TRBJ1-2): DPKIIQKPKYLVAVTGSEKILICEQYLGHNAMYWYRQSAKKPLEFMFSYSYQKLMDNQTASSRFQPQSSKKNHLDLQITALKPDDSATYFCASSQKTGPDYTFGSGTRLLVI.

The table lists this clone with a few counts. The germline and genes are mouse ones. The read halts 4 residues ahead of the CDR3 end, with the missing end drawn from the germline J gene. J is TRBJ2-7 and V is TRBV17; 7 bases are a match to TRBD2. Per the germline V gene, CDR1 is MNHDT and CDR2 is YYDKIL. CDR3 length: 15 residues. Losses at the gene ends were 0 bases for V and 0 bases for J; bases not matched to a gene: 2. CDR3 DNA, as far as it was read: TGTGCTAGCAGTAGAGATCTGGGGGTCTCCTAT. This translates into CASSRDLGVSY. The CDR3 as a whole reads CASSRDLGVSYEQYF. The whole variable domain, remainder taken from reference TRBV17 and TRBJ2-7, is DTTVKQNPRYKLARVGKPVNLICSQTMNHDTMYWYQKKPNQAPKLLLFYYDKILNREADTFEKFQSSRPNNSFCSLYIGSAGLEYSAMYLCASSRDLGVSYEQYFGPGTRLTVL.

A note on this clone: Genes and germline come from the mouse. The read ends 4 residues before the CDR3 terminus; that terminus is restored from the germline J gene. The genes are TRBV13-3 and TRBJ2-7; tentative D call: TRBD1 (6 bases). CDR3 length: 14 residues. Germline lookup yields CDR1 NNHDY and CDR2 SYVADS. Deletions cut 3 bases from V and 0 bases from J, with 10 bases between. The sequenced CDR3 bases are TGTGCCAGCAGTGGGCGGGACAACTCCTAT. Residues: CASSGRDNSY. The whole CDR3 sequence is CASSGRDNSYEQYF.